This section outlines one T cell receptor beta chain sequence together with its context. The junction does not match germline at one end; this may be a read error. The CDR3 has 14 residues. Germline V CDR1 and CDR2: SGHKS, YYEKEE (reference sequence). Produced via immunoSEQ multiplex PCR; TCRdb's table is partial and in-frame only. The sample lists around 57,000 clones, more than 75% occurring once. These data are taken from a study of T cell changes during pregnancy in multiple sclerosis. V usage is TRBV5-5 and J usage is TRBJ2-7, with 12 bases aligning to TRBD1. The input for sequencing was peripheral blood, taken in the second trimester of pregnancy. The clonotype originates from a female donor with multiple sclerosis, enrolled in a pregnancy study. The CDR3 nucleotides read TGTGCCAGCATCTTGGGGACAGGGGGCGGCGAGCAGTACTTC. Protein product: CASILGTGGGEQYF.